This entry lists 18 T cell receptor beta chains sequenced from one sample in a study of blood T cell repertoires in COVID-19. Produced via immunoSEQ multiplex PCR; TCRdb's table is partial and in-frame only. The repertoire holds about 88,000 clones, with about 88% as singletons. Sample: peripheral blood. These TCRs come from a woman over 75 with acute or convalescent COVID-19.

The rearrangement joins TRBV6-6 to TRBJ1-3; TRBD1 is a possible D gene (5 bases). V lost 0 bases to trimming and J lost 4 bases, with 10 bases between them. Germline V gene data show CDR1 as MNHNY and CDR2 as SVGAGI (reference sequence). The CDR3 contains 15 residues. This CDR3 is CASSYSPTAGNTIYF. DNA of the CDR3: TGTGCCAGCAGTTACTCGCCGACAGCAGGAAACACCATATATTTT.

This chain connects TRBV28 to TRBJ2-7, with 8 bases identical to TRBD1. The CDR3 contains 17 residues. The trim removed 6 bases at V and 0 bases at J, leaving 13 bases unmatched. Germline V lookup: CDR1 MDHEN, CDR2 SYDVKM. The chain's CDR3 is CASRTLGQGGPSYEQYF. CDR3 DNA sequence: TGTGCCAGCAGGACCCTCGGACAGGGAGGTCCCTCCTACGAGCAGTACTTC.

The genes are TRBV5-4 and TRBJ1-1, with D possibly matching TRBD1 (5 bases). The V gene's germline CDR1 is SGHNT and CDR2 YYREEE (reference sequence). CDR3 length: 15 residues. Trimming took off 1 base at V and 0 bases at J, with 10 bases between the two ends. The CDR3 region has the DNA TGTGCCAGCAGCTTGAAGGGACTCATGAACACTGAAGCTTTCTTT. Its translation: CASSLKGLMNTEAFF.

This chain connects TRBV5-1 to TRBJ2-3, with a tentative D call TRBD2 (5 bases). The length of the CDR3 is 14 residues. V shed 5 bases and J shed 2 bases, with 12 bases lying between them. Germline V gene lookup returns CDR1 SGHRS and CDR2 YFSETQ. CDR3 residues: CASRMTGNTDTQYF. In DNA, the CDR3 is TGCGCCAGCAGAATGACGGGGAACACAGATACGCAGTATTTT.

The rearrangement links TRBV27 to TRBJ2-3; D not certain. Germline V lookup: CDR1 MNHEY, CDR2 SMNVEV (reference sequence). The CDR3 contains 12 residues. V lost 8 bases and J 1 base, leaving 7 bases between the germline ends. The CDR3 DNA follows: TGTGCCAGCGGCCACCGCACAGATACGCAGTATTTT. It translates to CASGHRTDTQYF.

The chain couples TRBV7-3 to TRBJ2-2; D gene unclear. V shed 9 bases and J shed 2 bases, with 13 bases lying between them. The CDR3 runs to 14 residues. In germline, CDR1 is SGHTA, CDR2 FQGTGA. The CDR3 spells CASSDSHNTGELFF. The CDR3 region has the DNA TGTGCCAGTTCAGACTCCCATAACACCGGGGAGCTGTTTTTT.

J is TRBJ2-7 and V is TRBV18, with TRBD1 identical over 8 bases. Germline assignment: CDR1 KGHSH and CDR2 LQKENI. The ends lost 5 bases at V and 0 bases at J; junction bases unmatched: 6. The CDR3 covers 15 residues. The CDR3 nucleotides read TGTGCCAGCTCAGAGGGACAGGTGAACTCCTACGAGCAGTACTTC. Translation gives CASSEGQVNSYEQYF. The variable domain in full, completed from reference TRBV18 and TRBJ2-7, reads NAGVMQNPRHLVRRRGQEARLRCSPMKGHSHVYWYRQLPEEGLKFMVYLQKENIIDESGMPKERFSAEFPKEGPSILRIQQVVRGDSAAYFCASSEGQVNSYEQYFGPGTRLTVT.

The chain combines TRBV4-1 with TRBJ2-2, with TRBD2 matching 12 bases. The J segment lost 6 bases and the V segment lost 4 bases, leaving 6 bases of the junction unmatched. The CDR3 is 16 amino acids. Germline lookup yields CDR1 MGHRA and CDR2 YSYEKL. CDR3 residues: CASSLASGRGSGELFF. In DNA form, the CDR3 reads TGCGCCAGCAGCCTGGCTAGCGGGAGGGGTTCCGGGGAGCTGTTTTTT.

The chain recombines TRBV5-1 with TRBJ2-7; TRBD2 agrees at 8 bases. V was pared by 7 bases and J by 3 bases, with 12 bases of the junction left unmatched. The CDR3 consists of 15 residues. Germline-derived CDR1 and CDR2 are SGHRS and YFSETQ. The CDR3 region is CASQIGAGGGYEQYF. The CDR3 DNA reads TGCGCCAGCCAAATCGGGGCGGGAGGAGGCTACGAGCAGTACTTC.

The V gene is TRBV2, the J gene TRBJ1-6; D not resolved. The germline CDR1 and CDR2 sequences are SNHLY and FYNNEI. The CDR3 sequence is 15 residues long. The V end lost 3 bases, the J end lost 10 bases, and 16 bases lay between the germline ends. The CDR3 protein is CASSEGVTIGSPLHF. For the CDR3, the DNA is TGTGCCAGCAGTGAGGGTGTGACTATCGGGTCACCCCTCCACTTT.

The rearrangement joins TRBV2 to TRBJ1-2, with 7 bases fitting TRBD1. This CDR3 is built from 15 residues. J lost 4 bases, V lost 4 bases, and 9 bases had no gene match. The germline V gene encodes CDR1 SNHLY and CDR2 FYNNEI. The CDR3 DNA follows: TGTGCCAGCAGTGCCACAGGGGCAATCATCTATGGCTACACCTTC. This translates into CASSATGAIIYGYTF.

The CDR3 here is CASSEAGQSGFQPQHF. As DNA, the CDR3 is TGTGCCAGCAGTGAAGCGGGACAGTCGGGGTTTCAGCCCCAGCATTTT. The J gene is TRBJ1-5, the V gene TRBV6-1, with 7 bases that match TRBD1. CDR1 is MNHNS, CDR2 SASEGT, per germline. V gave up 0 bases and J gave up 6 bases; unmatched junction bases: 8. There are 16 residues in the CDR3.

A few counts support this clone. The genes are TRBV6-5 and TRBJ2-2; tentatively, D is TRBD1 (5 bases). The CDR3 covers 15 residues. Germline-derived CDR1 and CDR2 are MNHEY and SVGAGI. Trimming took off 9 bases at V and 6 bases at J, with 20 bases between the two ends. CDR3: CASKDRFLYAGELFF. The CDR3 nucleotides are TGTGCCAGTAAAGACAGATTCCTTTACGCCGGGGAGCTGTTTTTT.

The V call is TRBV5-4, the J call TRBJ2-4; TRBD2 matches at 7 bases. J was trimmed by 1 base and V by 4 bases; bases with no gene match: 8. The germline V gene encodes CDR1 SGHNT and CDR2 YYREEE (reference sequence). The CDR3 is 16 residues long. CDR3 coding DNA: TGTGCCAGCAGCGGCGGGGGAGGTGGGGCCAAAAACATTCAGTACTTC. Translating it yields CASSGGGGGAKNIQYF.

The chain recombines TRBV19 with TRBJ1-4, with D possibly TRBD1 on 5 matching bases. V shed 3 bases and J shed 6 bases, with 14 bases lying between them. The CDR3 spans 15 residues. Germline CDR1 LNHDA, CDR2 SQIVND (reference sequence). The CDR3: CASSINYRGYEKLFF. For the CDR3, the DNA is TGTGCCAGTAGTATCAATTATAGGGGATATGAAAAACTGTTTTTT. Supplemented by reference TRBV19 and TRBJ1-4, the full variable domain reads DGGITQSPKYLFRKEGQNVTLSCEQNLNHDAMYWYRQDPGQGLRLIYYSQIVNDFQKGDIAEGYSVSREKKESFPLTVTSAQKNPTAFYLCASSINYRGYEKLFFGSGTQLSVL.

The CDR3 protein is CASRETGIGSPLHF. As DNA, the CDR3 is TGTGCCAGCAGAGAGACAGGAATAGGGTCACCCCTCCACTTT. The chain carries TRBV28 and TRBJ1-6, with a possible D match to TRBD1 (6 bases). The CDR3 is 14 residues long. V gave up 6 bases and J gave up 10 bases, with 16 bases separating them. Germline CDR1 and CDR2: MDHEN and SYDVKM.

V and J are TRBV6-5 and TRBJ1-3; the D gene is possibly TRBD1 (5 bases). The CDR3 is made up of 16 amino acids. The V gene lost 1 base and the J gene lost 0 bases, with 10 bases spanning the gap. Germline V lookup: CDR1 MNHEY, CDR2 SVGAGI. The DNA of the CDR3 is TGTGCCAGCAGTTACTACGACAGCAGCTCTGGAAACACCATATATTTT. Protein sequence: CASSYYDSSSGNTIYF.

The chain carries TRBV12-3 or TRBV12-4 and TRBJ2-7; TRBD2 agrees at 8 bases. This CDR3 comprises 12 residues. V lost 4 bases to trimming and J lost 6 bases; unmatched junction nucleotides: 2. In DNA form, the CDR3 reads TGTGCCAGCAGTTCTAGCGGGCGCGAGCAGTACTTC. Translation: CASSSSGREQYF.